A selection of T cell receptor beta chains follows, all from one sample in a study of blood T cell repertoires in COVID-19. Clones were sequenced by immunoSEQ multiplex PCR, and TCRdb holds only the in-frame ones, with some missing. This sample has 120,000 or so clones, with approximately 90% found just once. The specimen was peripheral blood. Every receptor here comes from a human donor in a cohort sampled during active COVID-19. The CDR3 runs from the conserved cysteine through the conserved F or W. Fields, in order: clone size, V gene, J gene, D gene, CDR3 DNA, CDR3 protein. The D gene is left open where the match is weak. Clone size is shown for a subset of rows, as once, few, many or a class of expanded clone.

clone size: .; V gene: TRBV10-3; J gene: TRBJ1-2; D gene: .; CDR3 DNA: TGTGCCATCAAGACAGGTCCTGTGGGTGATAACTATGGCTACACCTTC; CDR3 protein: CAIKTGPVGDNYGYTF
clone size: .; V gene: TRBV30; J gene: TRBJ2-3; D gene: TRBD2; CDR3 DNA: TGTGCCTGGAGGGTCGGGACTAGCCGGGCAGATACGCAGTATTTT; CDR3 protein: CAWRVGTSRADTQYF
clone size: .; V gene: TRBV6-5; J gene: TRBJ2-3; D gene: .; CDR3 DNA: TGTGCCAGCAGTTACTCGTCAGAAACAGATACGCAGTATTTT; CDR3 protein: CASSYSSETDTQYF
clone size: .; V gene: TRBV5-1; J gene: TRBJ1-1; D gene: .; CDR3 DNA: TGCGCCAGCAGCTTGGACAGCCAGAACACTGAAGCTTTCTTT; CDR3 protein: CASSLDSQNTEAFF
clone size: .; V gene: TRBV6-5; J gene: TRBJ1-3; D gene: .; CDR3 DNA: TGTGCCAGCAGACGCTACGCCGGCTCTGGAAACACCATATATTTT; CDR3 protein: CASRRYAGSGNTIYF
clone size: .; V gene: TRBV6-1; J gene: TRBJ2-2; D gene: TRBD2; CDR3 DNA: TGTGCCAGCAGTGAATCGCGGGAGGTTGTCACCGGGGAGCTGTTTTTT; CDR3 protein: CASSESREVVTGELFF
clone size: .; V gene: TRBV9; J gene: TRBJ2-2; D gene: .; CDR3 DNA: TGTGCCAGCAGCCCGATGGCCGCGAACACCGGGGAGCTGTTTTTT; CDR3 protein: CASSPMAANTGELFF
clone size: .; V gene: TRBV19; J gene: TRBJ2-2; D gene: .; CDR3 DNA: TGTGCCAGTAGTATTGGCCAGGGAACGACCGGGGAGCTGTTTTTT; CDR3 protein: CASSIGQGTTGELFF
clone size: .; V gene: TRBV9; J gene: TRBJ1-3; D gene: .; CDR3 DNA: TGTGCCAGCAGCGTAGGTCGCTCTAGCTCTGGAAACACCATATATTTT; CDR3 protein: CASSVGRSSSGNTIYF
clone size: few; V gene: TRBV5-6; J gene: TRBJ2-1; D gene: .; CDR3 DNA: TGTGCCAGCAGCCGCCGAGAGGGGACAACCTACAATGAGCAGTTCTTC; CDR3 protein: CASSRREGTTYNEQFF
clone size: .; V gene: TRBV29-1; J gene: TRBJ2-7; D gene: .; CDR3 DNA: TGCAGCGTTTCGGCTAGCTATGGCCCCTACGAGCAGTACTTC; CDR3 protein: CSVSASYGPYEQYF
clone size: .; V gene: TRBV2; J gene: TRBJ2-5; D gene: TRBD1; CDR3 DNA: TGTGCCAGCAGGGGACAGATAGAGACCCAGTACTTC; CDR3 protein: CASRGQIETQYF
clone size: .; V gene: TRBV18; J gene: TRBJ2-5; D gene: .; CDR3 DNA: TGTGCCAGCTCACCACTCCCTAGCGGACAGTACCAAGAGACCCAGTACTTC; CDR3 protein: CASSPLPSGQYQETQYF
clone size: .; V gene: TRBV24-1; J gene: TRBJ2-7; D gene: TRBD1; CDR3 DNA: TGTGCCACCAGTGACACACAGGGGGCGGGCGAGCAGTACTTC; CDR3 protein: CATSDTQGAGEQYF
clone size: .; V gene: TRBV18; J gene: TRBJ1-1; D gene: .; CDR3 DNA: TGTGCCAGCTCACCACCGGGGGCCGTAGAAGCTTTCTTT; CDR3 protein: CASSPPGAVEAFF
clone size: .; V gene: TRBV7-6; J gene: TRBJ1-3; D gene: TRBD1; CDR3 DNA: TGTGCCAGCATCCCAAGACCCGGGACAGGGTGGTTATGGGCTGGAAACACCATATATTTT; CDR3 protein: CASIPRPGTGWLWAGNTIYF
clone size: .; V gene: TRBV30; J gene: TRBJ1-5; D gene: .; CDR3 DNA: TGTGCCTGGAGTGTTTCCAGGGATCAGCCCCAGCATTTT; CDR3 protein: CAWSVSRDQPQHF
clone size: .; V gene: TRBV5-6; J gene: TRBJ1-2; D gene: .; CDR3 DNA: TGTGCCAGCAGCTTGGGGCAGGGGTACTATGGCTACACCTTC; CDR3 protein: CASSLGQGYYGYTF
clone size: .; V gene: TRBV6-4; J gene: TRBJ1-1; D gene: .; CDR3 DNA: TGTGCCAGCAGCCCCGGGTGGGAGGACACTGAAGCTTTCTTT; CDR3 protein: CASSPGWEDTEAFF
clone size: once; V gene: TRBV19; J gene: TRBJ2-1; D gene: TRBD2; CDR3 DNA: TGTGCCAGTAGTATTTCTAGCGGGGGGCACAATGAGCAGTTCTTC; CDR3 protein: CASSISSGGHNEQFF
clone size: .; V gene: TRBV20-1; J gene: TRBJ2-7; D gene: .; CDR3 DNA: TGCAGTGCTAGTCTGCTAGGTTCTTACGAGCAGTACTTC; CDR3 protein: CSASLLGSYEQYF
clone size: .; V gene: TRBV2; J gene: TRBJ2-3; D gene: .; CDR3 DNA: TGTGCCAGCACCCAATTGACAGACCCCACAGATACGCAGTATTTT; CDR3 protein: CASTQLTDPTDTQYF
clone size: .; V gene: TRBV11-2; J gene: TRBJ2-7; D gene: TRBD2; CDR3 DNA: TGTGCCAGCAGCACCCTAGCGGGCCCATCCTACGAGCAGTACTTC; CDR3 protein: CASSTLAGPSYEQYF
clone size: .; V gene: TRBV19; J gene: TRBJ2-5; D gene: TRBD2; CDR3 DNA: TGTGCCAGTAGCCCTCCTCTGGGCCTAGCGGGTGGAGAGACCCAGTACTTC; CDR3 protein: CASSPPLGLAGGETQYF
clone size: once; V gene: TRBV7-9; J gene: TRBJ2-2; D gene: TRBD2; CDR3 DNA: TGTGCCAGCACCCTAGCGGGGGGCCGCGACTTTAACACCGGGGAGCTGTTTTTT; CDR3 protein: CASTLAGGRDFNTGELFF
clone size: .; V gene: TRBV10-3; J gene: TRBJ1-5; D gene: .; CDR3 DNA: TGTGCCATCAGCGGAGGGGATAGCAATCAGCCCCAGCATTTT; CDR3 protein: CAISGGDSNQPQHF
clone size: .; V gene: TRBV5-1; J gene: TRBJ1-4; D gene: TRBD1; CDR3 DNA: TGCGCCAGCAGTCAGGGGGACAGTAATGAAAAACTGTTTTTT; CDR3 protein: CASSQGDSNEKLFF
clone size: .; V gene: TRBV10-3; J gene: TRBJ1-2; D gene: .; CDR3 DNA: TGTGCCATCAGTGACCAGGCTACTAACTATGGCTACACCTTC; CDR3 protein: CAISDQATNYGYTF
clone size: .; V gene: TRBV6-4; J gene: TRBJ2-1; D gene: TRBD2; CDR3 DNA: TGTGCCAGCAGTGACGCTAGCGGGAGAGCAGTCGATGAGCAGTTCTTC; CDR3 protein: CASSDASGRAVDEQFF
clone size: .; V gene: TRBV2; J gene: TRBJ1-2; D gene: .; CDR3 DNA: TGTGCCAGCAGTGGCACCGACTGGTTCAATGGCTACACCTTC; CDR3 protein: CASSGTDWFNGYTF
clone size: .; V gene: TRBV7-9; J gene: TRBJ2-7; D gene: TRBD2; CDR3 DNA: TGTGCCAGCAGCTTAAACGGGAGGGCCGAGGAGCAGTACTTC; CDR3 protein: CASSLNGRAEEQYF
clone size: .; V gene: TRBV19; J gene: TRBJ1-5; D gene: TRBD1; CDR3 DNA: TGTGCCAGTAGTATGACCGGACAGGGGGGGCAGCCCCAGCATTTT; CDR3 protein: CASSMTGQGGQPQHF
clone size: once; V gene: TRBV7-6; J gene: TRBJ1-1; D gene: TRBD1; CDR3 DNA: TGTGCCAGCAGCCTTTCTAGGGGGACAGGGGGCGCGAGCACTGAAGCTTTCTTT; CDR3 protein: CASSLSRGTGGASTEAFF
clone size: .; V gene: TRBV11-2; J gene: TRBJ2-1; D gene: TRBD1; CDR3 DNA: TGTGCCAGCAGCCAGGGACAGGGCTTCAATGAGCAGTTCTTC; CDR3 protein: CASSQGQGFNEQFF
clone size: .; V gene: TRBV18; J gene: TRBJ2-7; D gene: TRBD2; CDR3 DNA: TGTGCCAGCTCAAGCCGGACTAGCGGGATCTCCTACGAGCAGCACTTC; CDR3 protein: CASSSRTSGISYEQHF
clone size: .; V gene: TRBV7-2; J gene: TRBJ1-5; D gene: .; CDR3 DNA: TGTGCCAGCAGCTTAGAGGACAGACGGAATCAGCCCCAGCATTTT; CDR3 protein: CASSLEDRRNQPQHF
clone size: .; V gene: TRBV5-6; J gene: TRBJ2-5; D gene: TRBD2; CDR3 DNA: TGTGCCAGCAGCCGGGAGGCGGGGGGGCGTATGGAGACCCAGTACTTC; CDR3 protein: CASSREAGGRMETQYF
clone size: .; V gene: TRBV4-1; J gene: TRBJ2-1; D gene: TRBD1; CDR3 DNA: TGCGCCAGCAGCCGCGCACAGGGGAATGAGCAGTTCTTC; CDR3 protein: CASSRAQGNEQFF
clone size: .; V gene: TRBV15; J gene: TRBJ2-1; D gene: .; CDR3 DNA: TGTGCCACCAGCAGGCTCAGGGGTGACAATGAGCAGTTCTTC; CDR3 protein: CATSRLRGDNEQFF
clone size: few; V gene: TRBV4-1; J gene: TRBJ1-5; D gene: .; CDR3 DNA: TGCGCCAGCAGCCAGAAGGGGACAAGAAATCAGCCCCAGCATTTT; CDR3 protein: CASSQKGTRNQPQHF
clone size: .; V gene: TRBV6-1; J gene: TRBJ1-2; D gene: .; CDR3 DNA: TGTGCCAGCAGTGAAGTTCGTGGGCACCGAGACTATGGCTACACCTTC; CDR3 protein: CASSEVRGHRDYGYTF
clone size: few; V gene: TRBV28; J gene: TRBJ2-7; D gene: TRBD2; CDR3 DNA: TGTGCCAGCAGTTTCCCCGGGACTACCTCCTACGAGCAGTACTTC; CDR3 protein: CASSFPGTTSYEQYF
clone size: once; V gene: TRBV15; J gene: TRBJ2-1; D gene: .; CDR3 DNA: TGTGCCACCAGCAGAGGCCGAGCTTCGAACAATGAGCAGTTCTTC; CDR3 protein: CATSRGRASNNEQFF
clone size: .; V gene: TRBV5-1; J gene: TRBJ2-7; D gene: TRBD2; CDR3 DNA: TGCGCCAGCAGCCTAGCGGGGGCGATCTCGGGGGAGCAGTACTTC; CDR3 protein: CASSLAGAISGEQYF
clone size: .; V gene: TRBV3-1/TRBV3-2; J gene: TRBJ1-6; D gene: .; CDR3 DNA: TGTGCCAGCAGCCAAGGCGGGGGTGCCCTCCACTTT; CDR3 protein: CASSQGGGALHF
clone size: .; V gene: TRBV7-8; J gene: TRBJ1-3; D gene: .; CDR3 DNA: TGTGCCAGCAGCCCGCGTGGGGCCGCGACCGGAGGAAACACCATATATTTT; CDR3 protein: CASSPRGAATGGNTIYF